The 14 T cell receptor beta chains given below trace back to one sample, sequenced in a study of molecular identifiers for immune sequencing clone quantification. TCRdb re-derived calls from the PCR reads in MiXCR, one entry per CDR3 protein. The sample consists of around 460,000 distinct CDR3 sequences, under 30% of them appearing once. Sequencing input: naive CD8+ T cells from blood, with Jurkat cell RNA spiked in. Subset indicated: FACS-sorted CD8+CD4-CCR7+CD45RA+ naive T cells. Receptors were obtained from a human donor in good health. Some libraries in this study had Jurkat cell RNA spiked in.

This chain uses TRBV19 with TRBJ2-2; TRBD1 agrees at 9 bases. The CDR3 spans 16 residues. V lost 2 bases to trimming and J lost 6 bases; unmatched junction nucleotides: 7. Germline CDR1 LNHDA, CDR2 SQIVND (reference sequence). CDR3 amino acids: CASSILTGGPPGELFF. The CDR3 nucleotides are TGTGCCAGTAGTATATTAACAGGGGGCCCCCCCGGGGAGCTGTTTTTT.

The chain uses TRBV28 and TRBJ2-7; D tentatively fits TRBD1 or TRBD2 (6 bases each). The germline gives CDR1 MDHEN, CDR2 SYDVKM. V was cut by 5 bases and J by 3 bases, with 20 bases left in between. The CDR3 is 16 amino acids. The CDR3 reads CASSNQRGETGYEQYF. The CDR3 bases are TGTGCCAGCAGTAACCAGAGGGGGGAGACGGGCTACGAGCAGTACTTC.

This clonotype was detected only a few times. The chain joins TRBV7-6 to TRBJ2-7, with 7 bases lining up with TRBD1. This CDR3 has 13 residues. Per the germline V gene, CDR1 is SGHVS and CDR2 is FNYEAQ. The trim removed 5 bases at V and 5 bases at J, leaving 6 bases unmatched. CDR3 amino acids: CASSAGGRDEQYF. The CDR3 DNA reads TGTGCCAGCAGCGCAGGGGGACGCGACGAGCAGTACTTC.

The rearrangement joins TRBV6-2 or TRBV6-3 to TRBJ1-1; no reliable D call. Trimming took off 2 bases at V and 1 base at J, with 14 bases between the two ends. Germline CDR1 reads MNHEY; CDR2 reads SVGEGT. The CDR3 has 16 amino acids. CDR3 coding DNA: TGTGCCAGCAGTTACACGACCAAACTACCGAACACTGAAGCTTTCTTT. It encodes CASSYTTKLPNTEAFF.

A remark on this clonotype: It may be a read error: a sequence one base away is much more abundant. The chain is built from TRBV20-1 and TRBJ2-3, with 9 bases identical to TRBD1. Germline loops: CDR1 DFQATT, CDR2 SNEGSKA (reference sequence). The CDR3 length is 16 residues. CDR3 region: CSARDRDRVYTDTRYF. Written as DNA, the CDR3 is TGCAGTGCTAGAGACCGGGACAGGGTGTACACAGATACGCGGTATTTT.

This clonotype was found a few times. The V call is TRBV3-1, the J call TRBJ2-2; D not certain. This CDR3 has 15 residues. V was clipped by 4 bases and J by 7 bases, with 16 bases between them. Germline V CDR1 and CDR2: LGHDT, YNNKEL (reference sequence). CDR3 protein: CASSPFRLLDGELFF. In DNA form, the CDR3 reads TGTGCCAGCAGCCCGTTCAGGCTCCTTGACGGGGAGCTGTTTTTT.

Many counts were recorded for this clonotype. The J gene is TRBJ2-3, the V gene TRBV29-1; D is undetermined. CDR3 length: 13 residues. CDR1 is SQVTM and CDR2 is ANQGSEA in the germline V gene. Trimming stripped 8 bases from V and 0 bases from J, with 12 bases between. CDR3 in DNA: TGCAGCCCCCTCGAGATGAGCACAGATACGCAGTATTTT. Amino acid sequence: CSPLEMSTDTQYF.

This clonotype has a handful of counts. The genes are TRBV4-1 and TRBJ1-2; 10 nucleotides line up with TRBD1. This CDR3 is built from 15 residues. V lost 3 bases, J lost 4 bases, and 5 bases stayed unmatched. Germline CDR1 MGHRA, CDR2 YSYEKL. The CDR3 sequence: CASSHRTGGVYGYTF. CDR3 nucleotides: TGCGCCAGCAGCCACCGGACAGGGGGAGTCTATGGCTACACCTTC.

In the case of this clonotype: A much larger clone lies a single base off, so this may be a read error. The chain combines TRBV28 with TRBJ2-5, with a tentative D call TRBD2 (6 bases). CDR1 is MDHEN, CDR2 SYDVKM, per germline. The CDR3 totals 15 residues. The CDR3 loop is CASSVLAVLGETQNF. Here the CDR3 DNA reads TGTGCCAGCAGTGTTTTAGCGGTCCTCGGGGAGACCCAGAACTTC.

The chain uses TRBV4-3 and TRBJ1-3; D is unresolved. Germline V CDR1 and CDR2: LGHNA, YSLEER. The CDR3 is 13 residues long. Trimming took off 2 bases at V and 2 bases at J, with 4 bases between the two ends. CDR3 sequence: CASSQNAGNTIYF. CDR3 in DNA: TGCGCCAGCAGCCAAAACGCTGGAAACACCATATATTTT.

This clonotype has a handful of counts. This chain uses TRBV27 with TRBJ2-7; a possible D gene is TRBD2 (5 bases). CDR1 and CDR2 from the germline V gene are MNHEY and SMNVEV (reference sequence). Trimming cost V 3 bases and J 5 bases, with 17 bases left between them. The CDR3 has 15 amino acids. The CDR3: CASSFSAGPGNEQYF. In nucleotides, the CDR3 is TGTGCCAGCAGTTTTTCGGCCGGCCCGGGGAACGAGCAGTACTTC.

Many counts were recorded for this clonotype. The chain recombines TRBV28 with TRBJ2-6; TRBD1 matches 8 bases. Looked up from germline, CDR1 is MDHEN and CDR2 is SYDVKM. V trimming: 6 bases; J trimming: 0 bases; junction bases outside the gene matches: 16. The CDR3 sequence is 20 residues long. This CDR3 reads CASSFRSPGQVSSGANVLTF. The CDR3 DNA follows: TGTGCCAGCAGCTTTAGATCACCGGGACAGGTGTCCTCTGGGGCCAACGTCCTGACTTTC.

The chain couples TRBV4-2 to TRBJ2-3; 11 positions agree with TRBD2. The J segment lost 3 bases and the V segment lost 1 base, leaving 3 bases of the junction unmatched. Germline V gives CDR1 LGHNA, CDR2 YNFKEQ. The CDR3 runs 16 residues. In DNA form, the CDR3 reads TGTGCCAGCAGCCAAGCAACTAGCGGGAGTACAGATACGCAGTATTTT. Protein: CASSQATSGSTDTQYF.

This clonotype turned up a few times. The V and J genes are TRBV4-1 and TRBJ1-1, with D possibly being TRBD1 (6 bases). Germline values: CDR1 MGHRA, CDR2 YSYEKL. The CDR3 totals 14 residues. The germline V and J ends were trimmed by 3 bases and 7 bases, with 15 bases remaining between them. The CDR3 DNA reads as TGCGCCAGCAGCCATGCCCCGGGGGCTGTTGAAGCTTTCTTT. Encoded protein: CASSHAPGAVEAFF.